Listed below are T cell receptor beta chains from one sample, sequenced in a study of blood T cell repertoires in COVID-19. The repertoire was sequenced with immunoSEQ multiplex PCR; TCRdb's copy has only in-frame clones and lacks some. The sample includes 220,000 or so clones, roughly 84% of them seen just once. The material sequenced was peripheral blood. These receptors originate from a woman aged 55-70 years with acute or convalescent COVID-19. Each CDR3 is given without its conserved first and last residue. D genes are given only for firm matches.

j_call v_call d_call cdr3_aa
TRBJ1-2 TRBV30 TRBD1 ACSGGWVNYGYT
TRBJ1-2 TRBV9 TRBD1 ASSSFYRTGQSYGYT
TRBJ1-2 TRBV11-3 NA ASSDIVGGGRYGYT
TRBJ1-3 TRBV7-2 NA ASSLDMPGSGNTIY
TRBJ1-4 TRBV2 TRBD1 ASSEATGLDGKLF
TRBJ1-4 TRBV2 NA ASRPLGGFGQGEKLF
TRBJ2-3 TRBV13 TRBD2 ASSRRLAGDTQY
TRBJ2-3 TRBV19 TRBD2 ASSIRTSGPTDTQY
TRBJ1-5 TRBV27 NA ASSFTGQRPQH
TRBJ2-3 TRBV10-3 NA AISNRAGDTQY
TRBJ1-1 TRBV6-1 NA ASSEFMRQNTEAF
TRBJ2-7 TRBV10-1 NA ASSDPPRRRYEQY
TRBJ2-2 TRBV18 TRBD1 ASSPLKGTGGTNTGELF
TRBJ1-4 TRBV9 NA ASSVGGLDEKLF
TRBJ1-3 TRBV27 TRBD1 ASGQGAHTIY
TRBJ1-2 TRBV5-6 TRBD1 ASSRYRQGRNINGYT
TRBJ1-3 TRBV13 NA ASSLAGAGNTIY
TRBJ2-2 TRBV5-6 NA ASSAGRGELF
TRBJ2-5 TRBV29-1 TRBD2 SARPLAGGETQY
TRBJ1-1 TRBV27 TRBD1 ASSPGGQVGRTEAF
TRBJ2-5 TRBV5-8 NA ASSFSFGLNQETQY
TRBJ1-1 TRBV7-2 NA ASSASTGFTEAF
TRBJ1-2 TRBV29-1 TRBD1 SVGDRGYGYT
TRBJ1-1 TRBV6-6 NA ASRSSEHMNTEAF
TRBJ1-5 TRBV2 TRBD1 ASTLLREAGQGQQPQH
TRBJ2-5 TRBV6-5 NA ASSYSAGTGETQY
TRBJ1-3 TRBV19 TRBD1 ASSMGQVNSGNTIY
TRBJ2-7 TRBV9 NA ASSPQSGLAYEQY
TRBJ1-4 TRBV7-2 NA ASSLGRGANEKLF
TRBJ2-1 TRBV11-3 TRBD1 ASGKTGVTGEQF
TRBJ2-7 TRBV5-1 TRBD2 ASSPTGGGPFEQY
TRBJ2-1 TRBV11-2 TRBD2 ASSLVSGGRGYNEQF
TRBJ2-5 TRBV9 NA ASSVNRQETQY
TRBJ1-2 TRBV4-3 NA ASSQELGTYNGYT
TRBJ2-7 TRBV3-1/TRBV3-2 NA ASSPRTQTAHEQY